Below, one T cell receptor (beta chain) is given with its context. CDR1 and CDR2 from the germline V gene are MNHEY and SVGAGI. With V trimmed by 2 bases and J by 1 base, 2 bases remained unmatched. CDR3 size: 16 residues. The repertoire was sequenced with immunoSEQ multiplex PCR; TCRdb's copy has only in-frame clones and lacks some. Here the sample spans under 40,000 clones, nearly 90% being singletons. This entry is derived from a study of sequential checkpoint blockade in melanoma. About the study: Randomization was 1:1 between first-line nivolumab→ipilimumab and ipilimumab→nivolumab. After both sequences, patients received maintenance nivolumab.

Treatment described: randomized to nivolumab then ipilimumab (arm A) or the reverse (arm B). None of the patients previously received DNA-damaging chemotherapy. From thawed PBMCs, live CD3+CD8+ cells negative for CD19 and CD56 were sorted. This clonotype was sampled from a human donor with melanoma. Sequences were derived from CD8+ T cells sorted from blood (inferred from file names), sampled from a patient given nivolumab and ipilimumab in sequence. The rearrangement links TRBV6-5 to TRBJ2-1, with 10 positions matching TRBD1. The CDR3 bases are TGTGCCAGCAGTTACGGGACAGGGGATTCCTACAATGAGCAGTTCTTC. Encoded protein: CASSYGTGDSYNEQFF.